This T cell receptor beta chain was obtained from a study of T-cell memory formation after mild COVID-19. Across the whole study: The study found TCR clusters largely donor specific.

In TCRdb, the 5' RACE reads were re-called with MiXCR into one record per CDR3 protein. The sample has hundreds of thousands of distinct CDR3 sequences; approximately 29% are singletons. In germline, CDR1 is SEHNR, CDR2 FQNEAQ (reference sequence). Trimming removed 7 bases from V and 8 bases from J, with 18 bases in between. The CDR3 is 14 residues long. The table lists this clonotype with a few counts. This clonotype was obtained from an adult woman who had mild COVID-19 (a few samples of this study predate the infection). Cell type and time point are not known. V gene TRBV7-9 combines with J gene TRBJ2-1, with D possibly matching TRBD2 (6 bases). Source material: PBMCs or a T cell subset sorted from them (not recorded which). The CDR3 nucleotides read TGTGCCAGCACTGAGGTGGGGGGAAATTATGAGCAGTTCTTC. Translating gives CASTEVGGNYEQFF.